The rows below give T cell receptor beta chains drawn from one sample of a study of yellow fever vaccine responses in identical twins. One entry per CDR3 protein results from TCRdb running MiXCR on the RT-PCR reads. The table shows more than 30,000 distinct CDR3 sequences, with roughly three fifths occurring only once. Sample: T cells from blood (PBMCs), unsorted or a sorted subset (not recorded which), taken before or after yellow fever vaccination (not recorded which). These receptors were taken from a woman aged 18-29 years who received the yellow fever vaccine. Both conserved end residues are part of each CDR3.

v_gene: TRBV11-1
j_gene: TRBJ1-2
CDR3aa: CASRKGTVDLNYGYTF

v_gene: TRBV5-1
j_gene: TRBJ2-3
CDR3aa: CASSSGGGSTDTQYF

v_gene: TRBV29-1
j_gene: TRBJ2-1
CDR3aa: CSVEGFAGQYNEQFF

v_gene: TRBV12-3/TRBV12-4
j_gene: TRBJ1-1
CDR3aa: CASSPGQTEAFF

v_gene: TRBV12-3/TRBV12-4
j_gene: TRBJ1-1
CDR3aa: CASSSQGPPMNTEAFF

v_gene: TRBV10-3
j_gene: TRBJ2-6
CDR3aa: CATHSGANVLTF

v_gene: TRBV12-3/TRBV12-4
j_gene: TRBJ2-7
CDR3aa: CASSSAGDYEQYF

v_gene: TRBV20-1
j_gene: TRBJ1-5
CDR3aa: CSALRRSEGLVPQHF

v_gene: TRBV12-3/TRBV12-4
j_gene: TRBJ1-1
CDR3aa: CASSSKPARANTEAFF

v_gene: TRBV28
j_gene: TRBJ1-5
CDR3aa: CASTGQPYSNQPQHF

v_gene: TRBV20-1
j_gene: TRBJ2-5
CDR3aa: CSARLLGQGGVKETQYF

v_gene: TRBV11-3
j_gene: TRBJ2-5
CDR3aa: CASSLGLWGETQYF

v_gene: TRBV11-3
j_gene: TRBJ2-4
CDR3aa: CASSLGLVGSLAKNIQYF

v_gene: TRBV12-3/TRBV12-4
j_gene: TRBJ2-1
CDR3aa: CASCGLGLYNEQFF

v_gene: TRBV7-2
j_gene: TRBJ2-5
CDR3aa: CASSLALDRQETQYF

v_gene: TRBV4-3
j_gene: TRBJ2-7
CDR3aa: CASSQDRGGREQYF

v_gene: TRBV7-6
j_gene: TRBJ2-3
CDR3aa: CASSLLSTTDTQYF

v_gene: TRBV10-3
j_gene: TRBJ2-1
CDR3aa: CAISELEGTFYNEQFF

v_gene: TRBV20-1
j_gene: TRBJ2-5
CDR3aa: CSARDSTQETQYF

v_gene: TRBV7-6
j_gene: TRBJ2-2
CDR3aa: CAISLVLSGELFF

v_gene: TRBV7-9
j_gene: TRBJ2-5
CDR3aa: CASSLLLAGAETQYF

v_gene: TRBV7-6
j_gene: TRBJ1-1
CDR3aa: CASSFKKDRGTEAFF

v_gene: TRBV7-3
j_gene: TRBJ2-3
CDR3aa: CASSLINHYTDTQYF

v_gene: TRBV4-2
j_gene: TRBJ1-1
CDR3aa: CASRSGGNTEAFF

v_gene: TRBV20-1
j_gene: TRBJ2-1
CDR3aa: CSAPGLAANEQFF

v_gene: TRBV27
j_gene: TRBJ2-1
CDR3aa: CASSLNPYYNEQFF

v_gene: TRBV11-2
j_gene: TRBJ1-1
CDR3aa: CASSLGRYWNTEAFF

v_gene: TRBV4-1
j_gene: TRBJ1-1
CDR3aa: CASSQDCSVEAFF

v_gene: TRBV12-3/TRBV12-4
j_gene: TRBJ2-2
CDR3aa: CASIRQPGLNTEVLFF

v_gene: TRBV11-2
j_gene: TRBJ2-1
CDR3aa: CASSLVAGGQGLGNEQFF

v_gene: TRBV29-1
j_gene: TRBJ1-2
CDR3aa: CSVGSGQTWGYTF

v_gene: TRBV10-3
j_gene: TRBJ1-6
CDR3aa: CATRGSDSPLHF

v_gene: TRBV9
j_gene: TRBJ2-1
CDR3aa: CASSAYLAGGPYNEQFF

v_gene: TRBV6-2/TRBV6-3
j_gene: TRBJ1-6
CDR3aa: CASTGQGTFTLHF

v_gene: TRBV29-1
j_gene: TRBJ1-5
CDR3aa: CSVDGGLWPQHF

v_gene: TRBV15
j_gene: TRBJ2-1
CDR3aa: CATSRALAGGQGEQFF

v_gene: TRBV10-3
j_gene: TRBJ1-1
CDR3aa: CAISKDVGTEAFF